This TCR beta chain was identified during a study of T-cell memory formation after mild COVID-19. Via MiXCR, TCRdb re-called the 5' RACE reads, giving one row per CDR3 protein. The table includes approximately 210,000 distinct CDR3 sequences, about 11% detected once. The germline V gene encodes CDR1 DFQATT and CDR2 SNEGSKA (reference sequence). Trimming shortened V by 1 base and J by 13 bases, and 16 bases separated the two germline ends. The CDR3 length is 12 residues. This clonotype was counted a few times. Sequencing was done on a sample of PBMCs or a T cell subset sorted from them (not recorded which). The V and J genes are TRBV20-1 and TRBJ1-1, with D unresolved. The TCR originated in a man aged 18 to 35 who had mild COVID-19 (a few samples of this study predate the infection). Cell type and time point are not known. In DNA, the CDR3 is TGCAGTGCTAGAGCGGAAATCAGCTATAATTTCTTT. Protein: CSARAEISYNFF.